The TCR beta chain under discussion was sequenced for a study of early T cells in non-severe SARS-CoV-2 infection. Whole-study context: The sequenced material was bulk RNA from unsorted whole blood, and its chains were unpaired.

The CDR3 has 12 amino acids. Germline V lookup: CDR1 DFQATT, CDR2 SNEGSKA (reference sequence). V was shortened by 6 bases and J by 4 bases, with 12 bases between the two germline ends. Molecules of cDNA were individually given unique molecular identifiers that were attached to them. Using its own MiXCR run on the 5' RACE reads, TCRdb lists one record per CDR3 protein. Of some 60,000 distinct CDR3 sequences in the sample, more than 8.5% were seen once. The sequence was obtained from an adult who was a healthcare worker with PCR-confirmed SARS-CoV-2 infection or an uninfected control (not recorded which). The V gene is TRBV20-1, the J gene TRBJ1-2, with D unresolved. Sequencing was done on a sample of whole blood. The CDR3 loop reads CSADQVLYGYTF. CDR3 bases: TGCAGTGCGGACCAGGTCCTCTATGGCTACACCTTC.